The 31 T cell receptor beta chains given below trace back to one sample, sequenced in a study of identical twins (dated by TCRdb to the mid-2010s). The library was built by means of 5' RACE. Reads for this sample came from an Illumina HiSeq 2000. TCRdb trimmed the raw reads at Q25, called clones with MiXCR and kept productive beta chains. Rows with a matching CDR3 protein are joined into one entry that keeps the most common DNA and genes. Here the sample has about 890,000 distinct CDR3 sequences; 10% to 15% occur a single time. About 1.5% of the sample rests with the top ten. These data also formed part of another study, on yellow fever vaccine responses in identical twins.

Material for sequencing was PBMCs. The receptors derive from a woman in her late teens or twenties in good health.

CDR3 bases: TGTGCCACCAGCAGAGATGAATTAGCACAACGCAATGAGCAGTTCTTC. This gives the protein CATSRDELAQRNEQFF. V gene TRBV15 combines with J gene TRBJ2-1; D remains unclear. The CDR3 totals 16 residues. V dropped 0 bases and J dropped 6 bases, with 15 bases sitting between them. Germline values: CDR1 LNHNV, CDR2 YYDKDF (reference sequence).

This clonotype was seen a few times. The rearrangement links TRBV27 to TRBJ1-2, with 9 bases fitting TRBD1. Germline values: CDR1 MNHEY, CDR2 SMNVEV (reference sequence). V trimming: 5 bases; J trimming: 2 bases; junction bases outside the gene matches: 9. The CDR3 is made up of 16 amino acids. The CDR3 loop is CASSTGQGKRNYGYTF. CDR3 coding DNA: TGTGCCAGCAGTACCGGACAGGGGAAGAGAAACTATGGCTACACCTTC.

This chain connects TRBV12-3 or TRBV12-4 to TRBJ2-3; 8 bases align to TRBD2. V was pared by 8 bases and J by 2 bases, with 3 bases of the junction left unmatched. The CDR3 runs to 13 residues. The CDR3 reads CASQLADTDTQYF. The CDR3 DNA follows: TGTGCCAGCCAACTAGCGGACACAGATACGCAGTATTTT.

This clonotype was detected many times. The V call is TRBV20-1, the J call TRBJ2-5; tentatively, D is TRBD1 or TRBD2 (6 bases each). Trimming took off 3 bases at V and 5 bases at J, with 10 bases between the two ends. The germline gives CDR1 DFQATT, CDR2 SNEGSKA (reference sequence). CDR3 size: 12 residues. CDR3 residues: CSARGGLETQYF. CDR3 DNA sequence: TGCAGTGCTAGGGGGGGCTTGGAGACCCAGTACTTC.

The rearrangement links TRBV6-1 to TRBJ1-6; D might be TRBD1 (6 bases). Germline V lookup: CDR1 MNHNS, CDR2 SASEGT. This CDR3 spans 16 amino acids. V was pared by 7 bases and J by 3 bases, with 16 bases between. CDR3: CASTYGRGGYNSPLHF. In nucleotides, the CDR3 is TGTGCCAGCACCTACGGCAGGGGAGGCTATAATTCACCCCTCCACTTT.

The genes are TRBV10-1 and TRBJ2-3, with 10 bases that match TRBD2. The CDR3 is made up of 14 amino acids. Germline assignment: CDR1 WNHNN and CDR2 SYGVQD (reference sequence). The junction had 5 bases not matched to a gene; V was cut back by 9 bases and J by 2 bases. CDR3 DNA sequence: TGCGCCAGTAGAGCGGGGGGGAACACAGATACGCAGTATTTT. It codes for CASRAGGNTDTQYF.

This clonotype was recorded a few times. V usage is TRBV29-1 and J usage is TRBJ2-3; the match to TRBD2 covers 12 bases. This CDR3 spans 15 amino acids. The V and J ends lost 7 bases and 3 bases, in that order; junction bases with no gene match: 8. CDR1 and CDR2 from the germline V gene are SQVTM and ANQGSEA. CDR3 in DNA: TGCAGCGCCTCGACTAGCGGGGGATTTACAGATACGCAGTATTTT. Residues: CSASTSGGFTDTQYF.

As DNA, the CDR3 is TGTGCCAGCAGCTTTCGAGCGGGACGCGAGCAGTACTTC. Residues: CASSFRAGREQYF. This sequence joins TRBV7-6 and TRBJ2-7; 7 bases line up with TRBD2. The CDR3 consists of 13 residues. Germline-derived CDR1 and CDR2 are SGHVS and FNYEAQ. The V gene end was trimmed by 3 bases and the J gene end by 6 bases; junction bases not matched to a gene: 5.

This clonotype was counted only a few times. CDR3 amino acids: CASSERLPEQFF. The CDR3 DNA reads as TGTGCCAGCAGTGAACGGCTTCCTGAGCAGTTCTTC. The rearrangement uses TRBV2 and TRBJ2-1; no definite D call. Germline CDR1 and CDR2: SNHLY and FYNNEI. V dropped 2 bases and J dropped 9 bases, with 8 bases sitting between them. The length of the CDR3 is 12 residues.

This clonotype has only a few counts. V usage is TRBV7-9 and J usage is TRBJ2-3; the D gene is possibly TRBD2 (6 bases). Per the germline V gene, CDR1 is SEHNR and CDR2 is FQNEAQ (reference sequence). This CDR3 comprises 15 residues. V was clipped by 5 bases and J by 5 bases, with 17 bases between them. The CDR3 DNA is TGTGCCAGCAGCCCGGGGGAAACCATGGGAGATACGCAGTATTTT. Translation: CASSPGETMGDTQYF.

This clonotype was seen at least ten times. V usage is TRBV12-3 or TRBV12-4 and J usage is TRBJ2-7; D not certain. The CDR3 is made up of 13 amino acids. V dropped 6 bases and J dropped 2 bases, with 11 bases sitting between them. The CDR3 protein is CASSFAGTYEQYF. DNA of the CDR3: TGTGCCAGCAGCTTCGCCGGCACCTACGAGCAGTACTTC.

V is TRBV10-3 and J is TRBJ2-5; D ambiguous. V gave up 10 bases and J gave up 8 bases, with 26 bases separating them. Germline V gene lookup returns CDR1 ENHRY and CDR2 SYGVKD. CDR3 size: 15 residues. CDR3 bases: TGTGCCACTTCCATGGGGTCTCCGTCGGATTTAACCCAGTACTTC. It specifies CATSMGSPSDLTQYF.

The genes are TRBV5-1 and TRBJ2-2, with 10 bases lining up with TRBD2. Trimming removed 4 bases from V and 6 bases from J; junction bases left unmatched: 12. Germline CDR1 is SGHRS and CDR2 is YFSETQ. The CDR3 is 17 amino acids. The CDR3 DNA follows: TGCGCCAGCAGCCAAGGACTAGCGGCAGGCAGGGCCGGGGAGCTGTTTTTT. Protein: CASSQGLAAGRAGELFF.

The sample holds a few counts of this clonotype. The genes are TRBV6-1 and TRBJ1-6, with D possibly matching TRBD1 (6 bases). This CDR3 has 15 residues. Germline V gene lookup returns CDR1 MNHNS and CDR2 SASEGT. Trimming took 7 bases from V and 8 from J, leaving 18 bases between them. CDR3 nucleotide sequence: TGTGCCAGCATCAGGGCCCTCAGGGGTGATTCACCCCTCCACTTT. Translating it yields CASIRALRGDSPLHF.

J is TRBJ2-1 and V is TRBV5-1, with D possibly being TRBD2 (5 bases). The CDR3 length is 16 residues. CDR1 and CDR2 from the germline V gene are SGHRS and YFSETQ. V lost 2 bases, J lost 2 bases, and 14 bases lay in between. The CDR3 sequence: CASSFRLSGTYNEQFF. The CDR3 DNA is TGCGCCAGCAGCTTCCGACTGAGCGGAACCTACAATGAGCAGTTCTTC.

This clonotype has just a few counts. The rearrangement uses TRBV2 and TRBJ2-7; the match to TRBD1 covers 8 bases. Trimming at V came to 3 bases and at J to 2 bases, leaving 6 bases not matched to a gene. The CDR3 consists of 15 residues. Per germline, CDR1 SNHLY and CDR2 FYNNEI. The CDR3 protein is CASSDNRGTAYEQYV. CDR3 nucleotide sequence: TGTGCCAGCAGTGACAACAGGGGGACGGCCTACGAGCAGTACGTC.

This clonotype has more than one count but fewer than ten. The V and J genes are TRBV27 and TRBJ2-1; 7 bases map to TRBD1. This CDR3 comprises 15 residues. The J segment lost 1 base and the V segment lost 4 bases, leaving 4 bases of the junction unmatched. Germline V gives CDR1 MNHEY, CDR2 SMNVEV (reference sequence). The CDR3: CASSSLGQSYNEQFF. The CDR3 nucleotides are TGTGCCAGCAGTTCTTTGGGACAGTCCTACAATGAGCAGTTCTTC.

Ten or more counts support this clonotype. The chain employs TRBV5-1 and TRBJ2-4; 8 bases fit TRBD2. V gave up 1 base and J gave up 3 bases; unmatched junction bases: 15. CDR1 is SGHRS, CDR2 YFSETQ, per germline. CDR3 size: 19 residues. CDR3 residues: CASSLSVAGGPGVKNIQYF. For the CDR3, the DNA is TGCGCCAGCAGCTTGTCTGTGGCGGGAGGCCCCGGGGTCAAAAACATTCAGTACTTC.

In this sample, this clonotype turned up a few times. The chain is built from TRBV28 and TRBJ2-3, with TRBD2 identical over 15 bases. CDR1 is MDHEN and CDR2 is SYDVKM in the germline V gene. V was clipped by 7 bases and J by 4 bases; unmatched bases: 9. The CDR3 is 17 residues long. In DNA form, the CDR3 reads TGTGCCAGCAAGCCCGGACTAGCGGGAGGGATCGCAGATACGCAGTATTTT. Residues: CASKPGLAGGIADTQYF.

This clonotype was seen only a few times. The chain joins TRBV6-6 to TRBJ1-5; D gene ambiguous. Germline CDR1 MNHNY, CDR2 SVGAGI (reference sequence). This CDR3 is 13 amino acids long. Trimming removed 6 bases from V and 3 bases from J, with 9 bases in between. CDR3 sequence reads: CASRGSPNQPQHF. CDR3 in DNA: TGTGCCAGCAGGGGCAGCCCCAATCAGCCCCAGCATTTT.

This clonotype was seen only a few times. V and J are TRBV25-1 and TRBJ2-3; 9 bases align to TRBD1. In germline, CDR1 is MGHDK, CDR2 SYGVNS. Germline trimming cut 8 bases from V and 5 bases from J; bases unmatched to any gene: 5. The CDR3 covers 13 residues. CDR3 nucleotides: TGTGCCAGCGGGACAGGGAGGGTAGATACGCAGTATTTT. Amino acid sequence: CASGTGRVDTQYF.

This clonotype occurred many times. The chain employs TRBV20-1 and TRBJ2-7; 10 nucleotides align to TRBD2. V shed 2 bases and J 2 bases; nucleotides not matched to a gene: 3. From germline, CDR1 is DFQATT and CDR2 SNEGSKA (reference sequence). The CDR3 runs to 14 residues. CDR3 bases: TGCAGTGCTAGAACTAGCGGGGTTACCTACGAGCAGTACTTC. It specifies CSARTSGVTYEQYF.

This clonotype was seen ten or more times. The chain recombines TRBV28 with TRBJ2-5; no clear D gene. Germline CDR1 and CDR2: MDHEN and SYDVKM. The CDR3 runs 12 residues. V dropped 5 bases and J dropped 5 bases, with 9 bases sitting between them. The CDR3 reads CASSLQRETQYF. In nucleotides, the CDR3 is TGTGCCAGCAGTCTCCAAAGGGAGACCCAGTACTTC.

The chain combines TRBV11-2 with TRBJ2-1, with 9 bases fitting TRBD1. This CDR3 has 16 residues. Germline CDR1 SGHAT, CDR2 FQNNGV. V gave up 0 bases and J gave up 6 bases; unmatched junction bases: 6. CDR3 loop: CASSLDRDRVRNEQFF. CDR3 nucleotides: TGTGCCAGCAGCTTAGACCGGGACAGGGTGCGCAATGAGCAGTTCTTC.

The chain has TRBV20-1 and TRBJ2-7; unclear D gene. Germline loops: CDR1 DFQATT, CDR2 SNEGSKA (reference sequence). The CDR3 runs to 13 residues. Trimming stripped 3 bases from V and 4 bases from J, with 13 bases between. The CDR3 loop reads CSASLRSSYEQYV. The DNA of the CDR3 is TGCAGTGCTAGCCTCAGGAGTTCTTACGAGCAGTACGTC.

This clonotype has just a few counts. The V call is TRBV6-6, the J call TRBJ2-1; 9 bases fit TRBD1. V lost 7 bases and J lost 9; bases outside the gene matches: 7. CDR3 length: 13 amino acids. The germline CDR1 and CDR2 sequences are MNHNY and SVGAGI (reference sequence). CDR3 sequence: CASTTTGGGEQFF. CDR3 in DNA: TGTGCCAGCACCACAACAGGGGGCGGTGAGCAGTTCTTC.

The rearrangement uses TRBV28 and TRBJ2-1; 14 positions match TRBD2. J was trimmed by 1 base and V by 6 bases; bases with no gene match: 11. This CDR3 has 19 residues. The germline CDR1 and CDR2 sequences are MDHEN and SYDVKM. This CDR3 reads CASRGTSGRAGSSYNEQFF. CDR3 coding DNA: TGTGCCAGCAGAGGGACTAGCGGGAGAGCTGGTTCTTCCTACAATGAGCAGTTCTTC. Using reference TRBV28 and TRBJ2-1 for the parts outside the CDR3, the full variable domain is DVKVTQSSRYLVKRTGEKVFLECVQDMDHENMFWYRQDPGLGLRLIYFSYDVKMKEKGDIPEGYSVSREKKERFSLILESASTNQTSMYLCASRGTSGRAGSSYNEQFFGPGTRLTVL.

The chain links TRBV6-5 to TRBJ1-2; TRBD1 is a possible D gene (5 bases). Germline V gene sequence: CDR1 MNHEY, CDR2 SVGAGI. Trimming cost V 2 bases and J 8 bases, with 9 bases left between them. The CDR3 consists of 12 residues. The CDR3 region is CASSYGGGGYTF. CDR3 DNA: TGTGCCAGCAGTTACGGGGGAGGCGGCTACACCTTC.

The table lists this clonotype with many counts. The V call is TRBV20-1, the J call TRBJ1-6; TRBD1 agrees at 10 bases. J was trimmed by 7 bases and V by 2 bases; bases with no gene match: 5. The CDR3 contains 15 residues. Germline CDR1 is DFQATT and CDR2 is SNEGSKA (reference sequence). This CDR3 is CSARKTGGENSPLHF. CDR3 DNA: TGCAGTGCTAGAAAGACAGGGGGCGAGAATTCACCCCTCCACTTT.

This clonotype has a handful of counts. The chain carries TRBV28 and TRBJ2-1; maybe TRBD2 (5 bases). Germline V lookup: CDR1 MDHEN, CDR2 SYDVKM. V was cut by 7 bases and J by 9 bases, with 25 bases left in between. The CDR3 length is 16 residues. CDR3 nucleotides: TGTGCCAGCACTCGTTACCCAGTGGGGAGACTCAGTGAGCAGTTCTTC. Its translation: CASTRYPVGRLSEQFF. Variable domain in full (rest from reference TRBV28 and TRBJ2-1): DVKVTQSSRYLVKRTGEKVFLECVQDMDHENMFWYRQDPGLGLRLIYFSYDVKMKEKGDIPEGYSVSREKKERFSLILESASTNQTSMYLCASTRYPVGRLSEQFFGPGTRLTVL.

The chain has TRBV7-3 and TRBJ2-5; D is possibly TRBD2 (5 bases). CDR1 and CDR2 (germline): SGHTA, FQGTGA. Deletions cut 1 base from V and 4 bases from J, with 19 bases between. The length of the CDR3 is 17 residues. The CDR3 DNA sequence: TGTGCCAGCAGCTTAAACCCCACTAGATTAAAAGGAGAGACCCAGTACTTC. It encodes CASSLNPTRLKGETQYF.